This T cell receptor beta chain was documented in a study of neurological immune-mediated disorders. General study findings and limits: Phylogenetically, 18 of 34 multiple sclerosis patients' repertoires fell into one related-CDR3 cluster, a possible signature. The study found the most TCR clonal expansion in HTLV-1-associated myelopathy and the least in multiple sclerosis, below healthy controls.

The table lists this clonotype with many counts. Antigen specificity is unknown. The team produced cDNA through 5'RACE using 10-nucleotide random UMIs. TCRdb reprocessed the 5' RACE reads via MiXCR and lists one record per CDR3 protein. The sample includes roughly 50,000 distinct CDR3 sequences, around 4.3% of them seen just once. CDR1 is SGDLS, CDR2 YYNGEE, per germline. Trimming removed 1 base from V and 4 bases from J; junction bases left unmatched: 8. The CDR3 is made up of 17 amino acids. This chain links TRBV9 with TRBJ2-1; 10 positions agree with TRBD1. Sequencing was carried out using PBMCs. This TCR came from a woman aged 55-75 years with multiple sclerosis. The CDR3 here is CASSVLAGTGDYNEQFF. The CDR3 DNA reads as TGTGCCAGCAGCGTATTGGCCGGGACAGGGGATTACAATGAGCAGTTCTTC.